A selection of T cell receptor beta chains follows, all from one sample in a study of T cell responses to AZD1222 COVID-19 vaccine. Produced via immunoSEQ multiplex PCR; TCRdb's table is partial and in-frame only. This table holds under 140,000 clones, about four fifths found once. The source material was peripheral blood, sampled on day 0 of AZD1222 vaccination. These receptors came from an adult in good health. Each CDR3 is given with its conserved first and last residue. The D gene is left open where the match is weak. Clone size is shown for a subset of rows, as once, few, many or a class of expanded clone.

J gene: TRBJ2-7
V gene: TRBV7-2
D gene: .
clone size: few
CDR3 length: 12
CDR3 protein: CASSSDWYEQYF
CDR3 DNA: TGTGCCAGCAGCTCTGACTGGTACGAGCAGTACTTC

J gene: TRBJ2-1
V gene: TRBV18
D gene: .
clone size: .
CDR3 length: 13
CDR3 protein: CASSPDLGNEQFF
CDR3 DNA: TGTGCCAGCTCACCGGATTTGGGCAATGAGCAGTTCTTC

J gene: TRBJ1-1
V gene: TRBV7-9
D gene: .
clone size: .
CDR3 length: 13
CDR3 protein: CASSFPRGTEAFF
CDR3 DNA: TGTGCCAGCAGCTTTCCCCGCGGCACTGAAGCTTTCTTT

J gene: TRBJ2-2
V gene: TRBV6-5
D gene: .
clone size: .
CDR3 length: 14
CDR3 protein: CASSPQGMAGELFF
CDR3 DNA: TGTGCCAGCAGTCCCCAGGGGATGGCCGGGGAGCTGTTTTTT

J gene: TRBJ2-1
V gene: TRBV4-3
D gene: .
clone size: .
CDR3 length: 15
CDR3 protein: CASSPRGGSYNEQFF
CDR3 DNA: TGCGCCAGCAGCCCTCGTGGGGGATCCTACAATGAGCAGTTCTTC

J gene: TRBJ1-5
V gene: TRBV6-5
D gene: .
clone size: .
CDR3 length: 13
CDR3 protein: CASSSTQGQPQHF
CDR3 DNA: TGTGCCAGCAGCTCTACCCAGGGGCAGCCCCAGCATTTT

J gene: TRBJ2-6
V gene: TRBV5-4
D gene: .
clone size: .
CDR3 length: 16
CDR3 protein: CASSLTVVSGANVLTF
CDR3 DNA: TGTGCCAGCAGCTTGACGGTGGTTTCTGGGGCCAACGTCCTGACTTTC

J gene: TRBJ2-1
V gene: TRBV6-4
D gene: TRBD2
clone size: .
CDR3 length: 17
CDR3 protein: CASSDSSGRAAHNEQFF
CDR3 DNA: TGTGCCAGCAGTGACTCTAGCGGGAGGGCGGCCCACAATGAGCAGTTCTTC

J gene: TRBJ1-1
V gene: TRBV24-1
D gene: .
clone size: .
CDR3 length: 14
CDR3 protein: CATSDRKKNTEAFF
CDR3 DNA: TGTGCCACCAGTGACCGAAAGAAGAACACTGAAGCTTTCTTT

J gene: TRBJ1-2
V gene: TRBV6-2/TRBV6-3
D gene: .
clone size: .
CDR3 length: 12
CDR3 protein: CASSYASYGYTF
CDR3 DNA: TGTGCCAGCAGTTACGCATCTTACGGCTACACCTTC

J gene: TRBJ2-7
V gene: TRBV7-2
D gene: TRBD2
clone size: .
CDR3 length: 14
CDR3 protein: CASSLAGGRYEQYF
CDR3 DNA: TGTGCCAGCAGCCTAGCGGGAGGACGCTACGAGCAGTACTTC

J gene: TRBJ2-2
V gene: TRBV7-2
D gene: .
clone size: few
CDR3 length: 15
CDR3 protein: CASSFAKGISGELFF
CDR3 DNA: TGTGCCAGCAGCTTCGCCAAGGGTATCTCCGGGGAGCTGTTTTTT

J gene: TRBJ2-2
V gene: TRBV15
D gene: TRBD2
clone size: .
CDR3 length: 16
CDR3 protein: CATSRELAGNTGELFF
CDR3 DNA: TGTGCCACCAGCAGAGAACTAGCGGGGAACACCGGGGAGCTGTTTTTT

J gene: TRBJ2-3
V gene: TRBV25-1
D gene: .
clone size: once
CDR3 length: 15
CDR3 protein: CASSEFKGRTDTQYF
CDR3 DNA: TGTGCCAGCAGTGAATTCAAGGGTCGGACAGATACGCAGTATTTT

J gene: TRBJ2-7
V gene: TRBV27
D gene: TRBD2
clone size: .
CDR3 length: 14
CDR3 protein: CASSIAGSSYEQYF
CDR3 DNA: TGTGCCAGCTCTATAGCGGGGTCCTCCTACGAGCAGTACTTC

J gene: TRBJ1-2
V gene: TRBV6-2/TRBV6-3
D gene: .
clone size: .
CDR3 length: 13
CDR3 protein: CASSFLFVYGYTF
CDR3 DNA: TGTGCCAGCAGTTTCCTCTTCGTATATGGCTACACCTTC

J gene: TRBJ2-2
V gene: TRBV27
D gene: .
clone size: .
CDR3 length: 11
CDR3 protein: CASSLLRELFF
CDR3 DNA: TGTGCCAGCAGTTTACTCCGGGAGCTGTTTTTT

J gene: TRBJ2-1
V gene: TRBV4-1
D gene: .
clone size: few
CDR3 length: 14
CDR3 protein: CASSQDRTDNEQFF
CDR3 DNA: TGCGCCAGCAGCCAAGACAGGACGGACAATGAGCAGTTCTTC

J gene: TRBJ1-1
V gene: TRBV6-4
D gene: TRBD1
clone size: .
CDR3 length: 14
CDR3 protein: CASSEGTGRTEAFF
CDR3 DNA: TGTGCCAGCAGTGAGGGGACAGGGCGAACTGAAGCTTTCTTT

J gene: TRBJ2-6
V gene: TRBV6-5
D gene: .
clone size: .
CDR3 length: 14
CDR3 protein: CASSTGSGANVLTF
CDR3 DNA: TGTGCCAGCAGTACAGGGTCTGGGGCCAACGTCCTGACTTTC

J gene: TRBJ2-5
V gene: TRBV6-5
D gene: .
clone size: .
CDR3 length: 13
CDR3 protein: CASSALTRETQYF
CDR3 DNA: TGTGCCAGTTCCGCCCTGACCCGGGAGACCCAGTACTTC

J gene: TRBJ2-7
V gene: TRBV4-3
D gene: .
clone size: .
CDR3 length: 15
CDR3 protein: CASSQLQVGGYEQYF
CDR3 DNA: TGCGCCAGCAGCCAACTACAGGTAGGAGGCTACGAGCAGTACTTC

J gene: TRBJ1-2
V gene: TRBV25-1
D gene: TRBD1
clone size: .
CDR3 length: 13
CDR3 protein: CASRRTGGYGYTF
CDR3 DNA: TGTGCCAGCAGACGGACAGGGGGCTATGGCTACACCTTC

J gene: TRBJ2-1
V gene: TRBV27
D gene: .
clone size: .
CDR3 length: 11
CDR3 protein: CASSRYNEQFF
CDR3 DNA: TGTGCCAGCAGTAGGTACAATGAGCAGTTCTTC

J gene: TRBJ1-2
V gene: TRBV9
D gene: .
clone size: .
CDR3 length: 15
CDR3 protein: CASSASPGRNYGYTF
CDR3 DNA: TGTGCCAGCAGCGCGAGCCCAGGACGGAACTATGGCTACACCTTC

J gene: TRBJ1-1
V gene: TRBV7-2
D gene: .
clone size: few
CDR3 length: 14
CDR3 protein: CASRPGVLNTEAFF
CDR3 DNA: TGTGCCAGCAGGCCAGGGGTGCTGAACACTGAAGCTTTCTTT

J gene: TRBJ2-3
V gene: TRBV18
D gene: TRBD2
clone size: .
CDR3 length: 16
CDR3 protein: CASSPPSGRATDTQYF
CDR3 DNA: TGTGCCAGCTCACCCCCAAGCGGGAGGGCGACAGATACGCAGTATTTT

J gene: TRBJ1-2
V gene: TRBV7-2
D gene: .
clone size: .
CDR3 length: 15
CDR3 protein: CASSLEGGQGKGYTF
CDR3 DNA: TGTGCCAGCAGCTTAGAAGGAGGGCAGGGAAAAGGCTACACCTTC